These 12 T cell receptor beta chains share one sample of origin, sequenced in a study of T cell clonality in common variable immunodeficiency. This table comes from immunoSEQ multiplex PCR, and its TCRdb copy is limited to in-frame clones, with some not included. This sample comprises 50,000 or so clones, none seen once only. The sample was peripheral blood mononuclear cells. The receptor set was obtained from a person aged 18 to 69 in good health.

This clone was observed at least ten times. CDR3 residues: CASSMVGLYQPQHF. CDR3 DNA (partial): TGTGCCAGTAGTATGGTGGGCCTATATCAGCCC. The chain has TRBV19 and TRBJ1-5; no definite D call. The CDR3 is cut off 3 residues early in the read; its end comes from the germline J gene. The germline V and J ends were trimmed by 3 bases and 5 bases, with 11 bases remaining between them. Per germline, CDR1 LNHDA and CDR2 SQIVND (reference sequence). The CDR3 contains 14 residues.

This clone was observed many times. The read finishes 3 residues shy of the CDR3 end, and the germline J gene is used to complete it. The rearrangement uses TRBV29-1 and TRBJ1-1; D is possibly TRBD1 (6 bases). V gave up 4 bases and J gave up 1 base, with 10 bases separating them. CDR1 is SQVTM and CDR2 is ANQGSEA in the germline V gene. The length of the CDR3 is 13 residues. The part of the CDR3 DNA that was read is TGCAGCGTTGTACAGGGCGCGAACACTGAA. It translates to CSVVQGANTE. The full CDR3 sequence reads CSVVQGANTEAFF.

In its sample, this clone was seen many times. The sequenced fragment ends 3 residues before the CDR3 boundary, so the rest is inferred from the germline J gene. The chain employs TRBV2 and TRBJ2-1, with D possibly TRBD1 on 6 matching bases. The CDR3 extends over 15 amino acids. Trimming removed 6 bases at V and 2 bases at J, with 14 bases between. Per the germline V gene, CDR1 is SNHLY and CDR2 is FYNNEI. The CDR3 loop is CASRQQGGPYNEQFF. The part of the CDR3 DNA that was read is TGTGCCAGCAGGCAACAGGGTGGGCCCTACAATGAG.

This clone has at least ten counts. The CDR3 end is not reached by the read, which stops 3 residues before it; the germline J gene fills it in. V and J are TRBV5-1 and TRBJ2-7; D may be TRBD2 (6 bases). CDR1 SGHRS and CDR2 YFSETQ come from the germline V gene. CDR3 size: 16 residues. Trimming took off 0 bases at V and 0 bases at J, with 13 bases between the two ends. The CDR3 sequence is CASSLALQTSSYEQYF. CDR3 DNA, as far as it was read: TGCGCCAGCAGCTTGGCTTTACAGACTAGCTCCTACGAG.

This clone was detected ten times or more. Read coverage stops 3 residues before the CDR3 terminus; the germline J gene supplies the remainder. This chain connects TRBV11-3 to TRBJ2-2, with TRBD2 as a possible D gene (5 bases). Trimming took 5 bases from V and 7 from J, leaving 11 bases between them. Germline CDR1 is SGHNT and CDR2 is YENEEA. The length of the CDR3 is 13 residues. This CDR3 reads CASSVAGGGELFF. CDR3 DNA, as far as it was read: TGTGCCAGCAGCGTCGCGGGCGGCGGGGAG.

Ten or more counts support this clone. The CDR3 end is not reached by the read, which stops 3 residues before it; the germline J gene fills it in. This sequence joins TRBV6-1 and TRBJ1-5; the match to TRBD1 covers 8 bases. CDR3 length: 16 amino acids. Trimming took 4 bases from V and 3 from J; bases not matched to a gene: 8. Per the germline V gene, CDR1 is MNHNS and CDR2 is SASEGT. The DNA read from the CDR3 is TGTGCCAGCAGTGGGGACAGGAAGAATATCAATCAGCCC. It codes for CASSGDRKNINQP. The CDR3, in full, reads CASSGDRKNINQPQHF.

This clone was detected ten times or more. The read ends 3 residues before the CDR3 terminus; that terminus is restored from the germline J gene. The rearrangement joins TRBV7-2 to TRBJ2-3; TRBD2 agrees at 11 bases. The CDR3 has 15 amino acids. Germline lookup yields CDR1 SGHTA and CDR2 FQGNSA. V trimming: 3 bases; J trimming: 5 bases; junction bases outside the gene matches: 4. The CDR3 sequence: CASSFSGGAEDTQYF. CDR3 DNA, as far as it was read: TGTGCCAGCAGCTTTAGCGGGGGGGCTGAAGATACG.

In this sample, this clone turned up many times. The sequenced part of the CDR3 DNA is TGTGCCAGCAGTGGGACAGGGGGGACAGATACG. Amino acids: CASSGTGGTDT. The CDR3 in full is CASSGTGGTDTQYF. The chain couples TRBV6-4 to TRBJ2-3, with 10 bases lining up with TRBD1. The sequenced fragment ends 3 residues before the CDR3 boundary, so the rest is inferred from the germline J gene. The CDR3 has 14 amino acids. Germline values: CDR1 MRHNA, CDR2 SNTAGT. V shed 4 bases and J 3 bases; nucleotides not matched to a gene: 1.

Ten or more counts support this clone. The DNA ends 3 residues before the CDR3 does, and the rest of the CDR3 is filled in from the germline J gene. This sequence joins TRBV9 and TRBJ2-3; D not resolved. The ends were cut back, 0 bases at V and 2 bases at J, with 4 bases in the middle. CDR1 and CDR2 (germline): SGDLS, YYNGEE. The CDR3 has 13 amino acids. Incomplete CDR3 DNA: TGTGCCAGCAGCGTAGTTCTCACAGATACG. Translated: CASSVVLTDT. The CDR3 reads in full as CASSVVLTDTQYF.

This clone has ten or more counts. Sequencing ends 3 residues short of the CDR3 end; the germline J gene provides the rest. V and J are TRBV13 and TRBJ2-7, with 13 positions matching TRBD2. The CDR3 is 18 amino acids. Germline values: CDR1 PRHDT, CDR2 FYEKMQ (reference sequence). V shed 5 bases and J 0 bases; nucleotides not matched to a gene: 10. The CDR3 here is CASSGRTSGGFSSYEQYF. The CDR3 DNA, read in part, is TGTGCCAGCAGCGGGAGGACTAGCGGGGGTTTCAGCTCCTACGAG.

Ten or more counts support this clone. The CDR3 is CASSSMAIQGSEQYF. The sequenced part of the CDR3 DNA is TGCGCCAGCAGCAGTATGGCAATACAGGGGTCCGAG. The V and J genes are TRBV5-1 and TRBJ2-7, with 7 bases lining up with TRBD1. From the germline J gene comes the end of the CDR3, since the read stops 3 residues before it. Germline V gene sequence: CDR1 SGHRS, CDR2 YFSETQ. After removal of 4 bases from V and 6 bases from J, the junction contained 13 bases not matched to a gene. This CDR3 spans 15 amino acids. The variable domain in full, completed from reference TRBV5-1 and TRBJ2-7, reads KAGVTQTPRYLIKTRGQQVTLSCSPISGHRSVSWYQQTPGQGLQFLFEYFSETQRNKGNFPGRFSGRQFSNSRSEMNVSTLELGDSALYLCASSSMAIQGSEQYFGPGTRLTVT.

This clone was recorded a few times. Read data end 3 residues before the CDR3 end; the end is taken from the germline J gene. The chain uses TRBV5-1 and TRBJ1-4; D is possibly TRBD1 (6 bases). The CDR3 extends over 17 amino acids. CDR1 SGHRS and CDR2 YFSETQ come from the germline V gene. Incomplete CDR3 DNA: TGCGCCAGCAGCTTGTGGGGGCTCCAGGGGAATAATTCACCA. It yields the protein CASSLWGLQGNNSP. The CDR3 in its entirety is CASSLWGLQGNNSPLFF.